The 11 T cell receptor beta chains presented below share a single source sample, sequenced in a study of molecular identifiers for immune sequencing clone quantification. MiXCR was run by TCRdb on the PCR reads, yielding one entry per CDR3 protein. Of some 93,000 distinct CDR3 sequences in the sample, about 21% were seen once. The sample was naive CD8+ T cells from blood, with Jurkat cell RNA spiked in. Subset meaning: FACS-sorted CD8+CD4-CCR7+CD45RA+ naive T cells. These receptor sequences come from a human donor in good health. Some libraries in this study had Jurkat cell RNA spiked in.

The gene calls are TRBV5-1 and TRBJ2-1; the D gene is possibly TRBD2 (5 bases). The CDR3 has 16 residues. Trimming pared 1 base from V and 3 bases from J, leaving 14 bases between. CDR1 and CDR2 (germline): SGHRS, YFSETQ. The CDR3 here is CASSLFQPTSYNEQFF. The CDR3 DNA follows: TGCGCCAGCAGCTTGTTTCAGCCAACTAGCTACAATGAGCAGTTCTTC.

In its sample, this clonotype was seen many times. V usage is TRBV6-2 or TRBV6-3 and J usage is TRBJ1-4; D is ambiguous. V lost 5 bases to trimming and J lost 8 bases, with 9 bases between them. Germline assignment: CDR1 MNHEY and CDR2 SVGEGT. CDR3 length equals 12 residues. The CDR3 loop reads CASSGLTEKLFF. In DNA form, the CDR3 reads TGTGCCAGCAGTGGATTGACGGAAAAACTGTTTTTT.

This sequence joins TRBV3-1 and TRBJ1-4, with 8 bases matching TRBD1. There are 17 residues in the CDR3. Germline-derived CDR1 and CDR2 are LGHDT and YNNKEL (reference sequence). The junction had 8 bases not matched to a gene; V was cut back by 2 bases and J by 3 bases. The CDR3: CASSQQYQGASNEKLFF. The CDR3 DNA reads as TGTGCCAGCAGCCAACAATATCAGGGGGCGTCTAATGAAAAACTGTTTTTT.

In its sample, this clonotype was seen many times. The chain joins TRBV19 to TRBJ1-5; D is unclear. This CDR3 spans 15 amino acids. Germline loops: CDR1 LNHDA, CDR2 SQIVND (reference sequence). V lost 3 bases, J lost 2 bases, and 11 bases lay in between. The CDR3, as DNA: TGTGCCAGTAGTATCGCGTCAAGGGGCAATCAGCCCCAGCATTTT. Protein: CASSIASRGNQPQHF.

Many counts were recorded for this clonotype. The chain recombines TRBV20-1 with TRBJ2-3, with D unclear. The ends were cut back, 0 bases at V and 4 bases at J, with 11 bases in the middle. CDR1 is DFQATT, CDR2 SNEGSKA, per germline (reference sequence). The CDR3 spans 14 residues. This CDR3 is CSARDRAASDTQYF. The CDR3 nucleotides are TGCAGTGCTAGAGATCGCGCGGCCTCAGATACGCAGTATTTT.

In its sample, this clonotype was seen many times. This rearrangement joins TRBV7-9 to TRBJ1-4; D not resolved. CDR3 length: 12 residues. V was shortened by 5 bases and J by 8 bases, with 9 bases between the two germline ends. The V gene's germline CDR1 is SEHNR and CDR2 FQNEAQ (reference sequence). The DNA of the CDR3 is TGTGCCAGCAGCCTCTACACAGAAAAACTGTTTTTT. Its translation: CASSLYTEKLFF.

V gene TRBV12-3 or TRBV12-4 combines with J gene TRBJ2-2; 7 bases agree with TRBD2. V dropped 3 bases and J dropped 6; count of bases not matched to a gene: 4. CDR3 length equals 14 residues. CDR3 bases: TGTGCCAGCAGTTTGCGGGAGCCCCCCGGGGAGCTGTTTTTT. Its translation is CASSLREPPGELFF.

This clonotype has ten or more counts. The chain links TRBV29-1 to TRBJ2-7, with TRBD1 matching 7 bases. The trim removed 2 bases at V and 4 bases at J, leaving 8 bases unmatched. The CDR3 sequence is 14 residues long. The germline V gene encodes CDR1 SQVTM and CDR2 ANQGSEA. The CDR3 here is CSVEQTGSMYEQYF. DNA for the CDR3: TGCAGCGTTGAACAGACAGGGTCAATGTACGAGCAGTACTTC.

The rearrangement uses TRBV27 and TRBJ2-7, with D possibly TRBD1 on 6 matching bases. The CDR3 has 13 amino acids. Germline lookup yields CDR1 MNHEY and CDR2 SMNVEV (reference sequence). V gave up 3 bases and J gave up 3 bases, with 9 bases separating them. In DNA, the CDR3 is TGTGCCAGCAGTTTGTCACAGGGCTACGAGCAGTACTTC. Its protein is CASSLSQGYEQYF.

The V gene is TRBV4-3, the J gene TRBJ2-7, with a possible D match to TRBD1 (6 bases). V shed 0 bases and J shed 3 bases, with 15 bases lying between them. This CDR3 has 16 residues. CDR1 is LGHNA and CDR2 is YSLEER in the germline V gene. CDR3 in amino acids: CASSQDPDSRNYEQYF. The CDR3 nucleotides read TGCGCCAGCAGCCAAGATCCGGACAGCCGCAACTACGAGCAGTACTTC.

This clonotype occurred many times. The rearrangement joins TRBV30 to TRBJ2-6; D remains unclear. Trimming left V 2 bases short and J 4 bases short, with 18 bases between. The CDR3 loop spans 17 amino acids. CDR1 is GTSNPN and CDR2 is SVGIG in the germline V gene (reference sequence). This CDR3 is CAWSFSRLFGGANVLTF. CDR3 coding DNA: TGTGCCTGGAGTTTCTCCAGGCTCTTCGGAGGGGCCAACGTCCTGACTTTC. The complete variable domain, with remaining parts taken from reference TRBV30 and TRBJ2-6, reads SQTIHQWPATLVQPVGSPLSLECTVEGTSNPNLYWYRQAAGRGLQLLFYSVGIGQISSEVPQNLSASRPQDRQFILSSKKLLLSDSGFYLCAWSFSRLFGGANVLTFGAGSRLTVL.